This T cell receptor beta chain came from a study of blood T cell repertoires in COVID-19. On the study more broadly: Sites in the United States, Italy and Spain provided acute and convalescent COVID-19 samples. T cells, B-cell-depleted T cells, or PBMCs provided the cDNA or gDNA that served as material.

Clones were sequenced by immunoSEQ multiplex PCR, and TCRdb holds only the in-frame ones, with some missing. The sample lists 400,000 to 500,000 clones, 88% seen once, with 1.5% to 2% in the top ten. Study members were between about 18 and 95 years old and lived in 20 to 30 US regions. Cohort 3 donors counted as recovered after two negative PCRs, clearance, or resolved symptoms. CDR1 LNHDA and CDR2 SQIVND come from the germline V gene (reference sequence). V shed 7 bases, J shed 0 bases, and the junction held 15 bases outside the gene matches. The CDR3 totals 18 residues. This receptor was identified in a woman between 40 and 50 years old who had recovered from COVID-19. Sequencing used PBMCs or T cells enriched from blood (not recorded which). This chain links TRBV19 with TRBJ1-5, with TRBD1 matching 7 bases. The CDR3 sequence: CASKNAGTETFSNQPQHF. The CDR3 DNA sequence: TGTGCCAGTAAGAACGCCGGGACAGAAACTTTTAGCAATCAGCCCCAGCATTTT.